Below are 27 T cell receptor beta chains sequenced from a single sample in a study of PD-L1 blockade in urothelial cancer. Time point denoted: pretreatment peripheral blood. Repertoires were generated with immunoSEQ multiplex PCR, while TCRdb's copy carries only in-frame clones and drops some. Of 45,000 or so clones listed, 82% are singletons. The material was PBMCs, obtained around atezolizumab (anti-PD-L1) treatment. The origin of the receptors is a man in his fifties or sixties with urothelial cancer.

The chain combines TRBV27 with TRBJ2-5, with no clear D. The germline V gene has CDR1 MNHEY and CDR2 SMNVEV (reference sequence). CDR3 length: 15 amino acids. The V gene lost 5 bases and the J gene lost 5 bases, with 18 bases spanning the gap. CDR3 loop: CASSLRGTQRETQYF. For the CDR3, the DNA is TGTGCCAGCAGTCTCCGCGGAACCCAACGGGAGACCCAGTACTTC.

The J gene is TRBJ2-5, the V gene TRBV4-2; 14 bases map to TRBD2. Germline V CDR1 and CDR2: LGHNA, YNFKEQ. The CDR3 has 16 residues. Unmatched junction bases numbered 2, after V lost 4 bases and J lost 1 base. CDR3 amino acids: CASSRGLAGGQETQYF. The CDR3 nucleotides are TGTGCCAGCAGCCGAGGACTAGCGGGAGGCCAAGAGACCCAGTACTTC.

This chain connects TRBV5-6 to TRBJ2-2; TRBD2 might be the D (6 bases). Trimming took off 4 bases at V and 16 bases at J, with 17 bases between the two ends. Germline CDR1 SGHDT, CDR2 YYEEEE. The CDR3 runs 12 residues. CDR3 in amino acids: CASSRAGGRQFF. As DNA, the CDR3 is TGTGCCAGCAGCCGGGCCGGGGGACGACAGTTTTTT. The full variable domain, with the rest looked up from reference TRBV5-6 and TRBJ2-2, is DAGVTQSPTHLIKTRGQQVTLRCSPKSGHDTVSWYQQALGQGPQFIFQYYEEEERQRGNFPDRFSGHQFPNYSSELNVNALLLGDSALYLCASSRAGGRQFFGEGSRLTVL.

The rearrangement links TRBV21-1 to TRBJ2-2; the DNA was not compared with TRBD2, the D call given in the table. TRBV21-1 is a pseudogene. The CDR3 spans 18 residues. This CDR3 is CASSKRTSGRVYTGELFF. The CDR3 DNA follows: TGTGCCAGCAGCAAGAGGACTAGCGGGAGGGTTTACACCGGGGAGCTGTTTTTT.

V and J are TRBV2 and TRBJ2-5, with 10 bases identical to TRBD1. V lost 4 bases, J lost 4 bases, and 6 bases stayed unmatched. This CDR3 has 15 residues. CDR1 is SNHLY, CDR2 FYNNEI, per germline. CDR3 nucleotide sequence: TGTGCCAGCAGTGGGGACAGGGGACAGTCAGAGACCCAGTACTTC. Amino acids: CASSGDRGQSETQYF.

The rearrangement links TRBV29-1 to TRBJ2-3; 7 bases are a match to TRBD1. Germline CDR1 reads SQVTM; CDR2 reads ANQGSEA. The CDR3 has 16 amino acids. V gave up 0 bases and J gave up 2 bases; unmatched junction bases: 8. CDR3 sequence reads: CSVEDASQGYTDTQYF. The CDR3, as DNA: TGCAGCGTTGAAGATGCGTCACAGGGGTACACAGATACGCAGTATTTT.

The chain uses TRBV11-1 and TRBJ2-4; D is perhaps TRBD2 (5 bases). Germline V lookup: CDR1 SGHAT, CDR2 FQDESV (reference sequence). CDR3 length equals 15 residues. The germline V and J ends were trimmed by 3 bases and 1 base, with 10 bases remaining between them. The CDR3 region has the DNA TGTGCCAGCAGCTTCGGACTTGGGGCCAAAAACATTCAGTACTTC. Its protein product is CASSFGLGAKNIQYF.

This clone showed up just a few times. The rearrangement uses TRBV30 and TRBJ2-1; D might be TRBD2 (6 bases). Germline V gives CDR1 GTSNPN, CDR2 SVGIG (reference sequence). This CDR3 region has 14 residues. The V gene lost 3 bases and the J gene lost 5 bases, with 14 bases spanning the gap. The CDR3 DNA follows: TGTGCCTGGAGAGTGGGACTGGGAAACAATGAGCAGTTCTTC. Protein: CAWRVGLGNNEQFF.

The genes are TRBV19 and TRBJ1-2; a possible D gene is TRBD1 (6 bases). V gave up 3 bases and J gave up 0 bases, with 11 bases separating them. The germline V gene has CDR1 LNHDA and CDR2 SQIVND (reference sequence). The CDR3 is 15 amino acids. The DNA of the CDR3 is TGTGCCAGTAGTATCTTGAGGACAGCTAACTATGGCTACACCTTC. It encodes CASSILRTANYGYTF. The complete variable domain, with remaining parts taken from reference TRBV19 and TRBJ1-2, reads DGGITQSPKYLFRKEGQNVTLSCEQNLNHDAMYWYRQDPGQGLRLIYYSQIVNDFQKGDIAEGYSVSREKKESFPLTVTSAQKNPTAFYLCASSILRTANYGYTFGSGTRLTVV.

The chain links TRBV5-6 to TRBJ1-1, with 7 bases matching TRBD1. The ends lost 4 bases at V and 1 base at J; junction bases unmatched: 10. The CDR3 has 16 amino acids. The germline gives CDR1 SGHDT, CDR2 YYEEEE. The CDR3 DNA is TGTGCCAGCAGCCGGAGGCAGGGGGATCCGAACACTGAAGCTTTCTTT. It codes for CASSRRQGDPNTEAFF. Variable domain in full (rest from reference TRBV5-6 and TRBJ1-1): DAGVTQSPTHLIKTRGQQVTLRCSPKSGHDTVSWYQQALGQGPQFIFQYYEEEERQRGNFPDRFSGHQFPNYSSELNVNALLLGDSALYLCASSRRQGDPNTEAFFGQGTRLTVV.

V and J are TRBV6-5 and TRBJ1-5, with D unresolved. Germline-derived CDR1 and CDR2 are MNHEY and SVGAGI. The CDR3 is 13 residues long. The V and J ends lost 6 bases and 4 bases respectively, with 10 bases between them. The CDR3 DNA follows: TGTGCCAGCAGATCCGAGCCTAATCAGCCCCAGCATTTT. Translating it yields CASRSEPNQPQHF.

The rearrangement links TRBV7-8 to TRBJ2-2, with TRBD1 as a possible D gene (6 bases). The V and J ends lost 3 bases and 4 bases respectively, with 15 bases between them. CDR1 is SGHVS and CDR2 is FQNEAQ in the germline V gene. This CDR3 is 16 amino acids long. CDR3 protein: CASSFRPGRGTGELFF. CDR3 sequence (DNA): TGTGCCAGCAGCTTCAGACCAGGCAGGGGCACCGGGGAGCTGTTTTTT.

This rearrangement joins TRBV19 to TRBJ1-2, with 9 bases that match TRBD1. Germline V gene lookup returns CDR1 LNHDA and CDR2 SQIVND (reference sequence). The V segment lost 5 bases and the J segment 0 bases; nucleotides outside the gene matches: 13. The length of the CDR3 is 18 residues. CDR3 nucleotides: TGTGCCAGTAGTTTCTCCGGGACAGGGCGCGCCGCTAACTATGGCTACACCTTC. Amino acid sequence: CASSFSGTGRAANYGYTF.

The V gene is TRBV7-6, the J gene TRBJ1-1; tentatively, D is TRBD1 (5 bases). The CDR3 consists of 18 residues. Germline CDR1 is SGHVS and CDR2 is FNYEAQ. Trimming took off 1 base at V and 0 bases at J, with 18 bases between the two ends. The CDR3 DNA reads TGTGCCAGCAGCTTAGACGGCAGGGTAAGGGGTATGAACACTGAAGCTTTCTTT. Protein: CASSLDGRVRGMNTEAFF.

The chain combines TRBV19 with TRBJ1-5, with no clear D. Trimming took off 7 bases at V and 1 base at J, with 14 bases between the two ends. Germline V gene lookup returns CDR1 LNHDA and CDR2 SQIVND (reference sequence). The length of the CDR3 is 15 residues. The CDR3 DNA reads as TGTGCCAGTACGCGGGCGCTGGGGAGCAATCAGCCCCAGCATTTT. Translating it yields CASTRALGSNQPQHF.

V and J are TRBV10-3 and TRBJ1-5; D is unclear. The CDR3 sequence is 14 residues long. Looked up from germline, CDR1 is ENHRY and CDR2 is SYGVKD. V lost 10 bases and J lost 6, with 19 bases in between. CDR3 DNA: TGTGCCACCCGAGAGGGCCTCGGGAGTCAGCCCCAGCATTTT. Translated, it gives CATREGLGSQPQHF.

This chain connects TRBV2 to TRBJ2-7; 7 positions agree with TRBD1. The germline V gene encodes CDR1 SNHLY and CDR2 FYNNEI. This CDR3 comprises 12 residues. The V gene end was trimmed by 7 bases and the J gene end by 0 bases; junction bases not matched to a gene: 0. In DNA, the CDR3 is TGTGCCAGCAACAGGGGCTCCTACGAGCAGTACTTC. Protein: CASNRGSYEQYF.

The chain joins TRBV30 to TRBJ2-7; a weak D match, TRBD1 (6 bases). Deletions cut 3 bases from V and 6 bases from J, with 12 bases between. This CDR3 contains 12 residues. CDR1 GTSNPN and CDR2 SVGIG come from the germline V gene (reference sequence). CDR3 in amino acids: CAWSKMGAEQYF. The DNA of the CDR3 is TGTGCCTGGAGCAAGATGGGGGCCGAGCAGTACTTC.

This clone was seen a handful of times. V gene TRBV5-6 combines with J gene TRBJ2-5, with 8 bases aligning to TRBD2. CDR3 size: 15 residues. The ends lost 1 base at V and 6 bases at J; junction bases unmatched: 8. Germline-derived CDR1 and CDR2 are SGHDT and YYEEEE. The DNA for the CDR3 is TGTGCCAGCAGCTTGAATAGCGGGAACGAACAGACCCAGTACTTC. It yields the protein CASSLNSGNEQTQYF. Using reference TRBV5-6 and TRBJ2-5 for the parts outside the CDR3, the full variable domain is DAGVTQSPTHLIKTRGQQVTLRCSPKSGHDTVSWYQQALGQGPQFIFQYYEEEERQRGNFPDRFSGHQFPNYSSELNVNALLLGDSALYLCASSLNSGNEQTQYFGPGTRLLVL.

This clone has a single count. V usage is TRBV4-1 and J usage is TRBJ2-5; TRBD2 matches 14 bases. Looked up from germline, CDR1 is MGHRA and CDR2 is YSYEKL. The CDR3 sequence is 18 residues long. Trimming cost V 4 bases and J 4 bases; bases outside gene matches: 11. The CDR3 region is CASSLRLAGGGGAETQYF. In DNA, the CDR3 is TGCGCCAGCAGCCTAAGACTAGCGGGAGGGGGCGGTGCAGAGACCCAGTACTTC.

V is TRBV6-5 and J is TRBJ2-5; the D gene is possibly TRBD2 (5 bases). The CDR3 extends over 15 amino acids. Germline CDR1 MNHEY, CDR2 SVGAGI. The V gene lost 6 bases and the J gene lost 5 bases, with 19 bases spanning the gap. Here the CDR3 reads CASSPYQEDSETQYF. In DNA, the CDR3 is TGTGCCAGCAGCCCCTACCAGGAGGACTCGGAGACCCAGTACTTC.

The gene calls are TRBV5-1 and TRBJ1-2, with 9 bases matching TRBD1. Per germline, CDR1 SGHRS and CDR2 YFSETQ. V dropped 2 bases and J dropped 7; count of bases not matched to a gene: 6. The CDR3 has 14 amino acids. CDR3 DNA sequence: TGCGCCAGCAGCTTCTCCGGGACAGGGTTTGGCTACACCTTC. Its translation is CASSFSGTGFGYTF.

V is TRBV6-1 and J is TRBJ1-2, with D possibly matching TRBD1 (5 bases). The germline gives CDR1 MNHNS, CDR2 SASEGT. V was clipped by 3 bases and J by 6 bases, with 11 bases between them. The CDR3 loop spans 13 amino acids. DNA of the CDR3: TGTGCCAGCAGTGAGGCAGGGTGGGATGGCTACACCTTC. It yields the protein CASSEAGWDGYTF.

J is TRBJ2-1 and V is TRBV5-1; D is undetermined. The CDR3 runs 15 residues. Per the germline V gene, CDR1 is SGHRS and CDR2 is YFSETQ. V was trimmed by 4 bases and J by 0 bases, leaving 11 bases between them. The CDR3 loop reads CASSEDVGSYNEQFF. In nucleotides, the CDR3 is TGCGCCAGCAGCGAGGATGTAGGCTCCTACAATGAGCAGTTCTTC.

V is TRBV27 and J is TRBJ1-5, with D possibly TRBD1 on 5 matching bases. V lost 3 bases to trimming and J lost 3 bases, with 12 bases between them. The CDR3 runs 15 residues. The germline gives CDR1 MNHEY, CDR2 SMNVEV (reference sequence). DNA for the CDR3: TGTGCCAGCAGTTTGACAGTAACCCCCAATCAGCCCCAGCATTTT. It specifies CASSLTVTPNQPQHF.

With respect to this clone: The junction differs from germline at one of its ends, possibly a read error. The rearrangement joins TRBV7-7 to TRBJ2-2, with TRBD1 matching over 11 bases. The length of the CDR3 is 14 residues. Germline CDR1 reads SSHAT; CDR2 reads FNYEAQ (reference sequence). The CDR3 nucleotides are TGTGCTAGCAGCAGGGACAGGGGGGTCGGGGAGCTGTTTTTT. It is translated as CASSRDRGVGELFF.

The chain is built from TRBV6-1 and TRBJ1-2; 8 bases are a match to TRBD1. After removal of 8 bases from V and 3 bases from J, the junction contained 11 bases not matched to a gene. In germline, CDR1 is MNHNS, CDR2 SASEGT. The CDR3 has 15 amino acids. This CDR3 is CASHSGGTGHYGYTF. CDR3 coding DNA: TGTGCCAGCCACTCAGGCGGGACAGGACACTATGGCTACACCTTC.